This TCR beta chain emerged from a study of response to subunit inactivated influenza vaccine. As concerns this clonotype: The antigen remains undetermined.

Findings of the study overall: Authors proposed each seasonal influenza vaccination draws in few new T cells.

MiXCR, run by TCRdb on the RT-PCR reads, gives a single entry per CDR3 protein. The sample has approximately 480,000 distinct CDR3 sequences, over 9.5% seen once. The CDR3 length is 12 residues. CDR1 and CDR2 (germline): MNHNY, SVGAGI (reference sequence). V gave up 6 bases and J gave up 6 bases, with 12 bases separating them. The sample consisted of PBMCs from blood, taken 35 to 45 days after vaccination. The rearrangement joins TRBV6-6 to TRBJ2-7; tentative D call: TRBD1 (5 bases). The sequence was collected from a man aged 50 to 60 who received an inactivated influenza vaccine. CDR3 nucleotide sequence: TGTGCCAGCAGCCCCCAGGGCGTCGAGCAGTACTTC. Translated, it gives CASSPQGVEQYF.